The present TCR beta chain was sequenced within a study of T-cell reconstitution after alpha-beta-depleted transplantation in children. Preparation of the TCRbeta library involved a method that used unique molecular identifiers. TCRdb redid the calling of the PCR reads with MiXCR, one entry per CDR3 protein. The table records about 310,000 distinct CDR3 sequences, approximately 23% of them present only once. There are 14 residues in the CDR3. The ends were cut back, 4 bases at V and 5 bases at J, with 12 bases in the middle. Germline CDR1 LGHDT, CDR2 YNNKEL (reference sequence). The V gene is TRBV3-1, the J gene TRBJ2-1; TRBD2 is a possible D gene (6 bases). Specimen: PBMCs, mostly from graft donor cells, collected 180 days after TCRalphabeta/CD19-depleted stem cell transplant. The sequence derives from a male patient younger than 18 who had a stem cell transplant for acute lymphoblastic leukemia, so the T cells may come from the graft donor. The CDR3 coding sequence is TGTGCCAGCAGCCTCGGGGTAGCGGACAATGAGCAGTTCTTC. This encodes CASSLGVADNEQFF.